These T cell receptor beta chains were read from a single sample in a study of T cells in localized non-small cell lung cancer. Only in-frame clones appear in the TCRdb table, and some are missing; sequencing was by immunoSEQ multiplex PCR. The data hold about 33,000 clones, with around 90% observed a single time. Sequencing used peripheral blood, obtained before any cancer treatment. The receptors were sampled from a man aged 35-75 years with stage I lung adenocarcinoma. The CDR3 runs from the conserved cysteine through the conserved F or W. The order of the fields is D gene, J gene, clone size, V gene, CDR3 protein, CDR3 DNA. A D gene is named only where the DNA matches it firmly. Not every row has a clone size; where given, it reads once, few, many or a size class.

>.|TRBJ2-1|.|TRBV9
CASSWGKTTNEQFF
TGTGCCAGCAGCTGGGGGAAAACGACCAATGAGCAGTTCTTC
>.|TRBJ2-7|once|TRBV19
CASSIDVVSYEQYF
TGTGCCAGTAGTATAGATGTGGTGTCCTACGAGCAGTACTTC
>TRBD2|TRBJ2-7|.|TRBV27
CASSWTSGLNEQYF
TGTGCCAGCAGTTGGACTAGCGGGCTGAACGAGCAGTACTTC
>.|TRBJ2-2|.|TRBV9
CASSVQQGPVRTGELFF
TGTGCCAGCAGCGTTCAGCAGGGGCCAGTTAGAACCGGGGAGCTGTTTTTT
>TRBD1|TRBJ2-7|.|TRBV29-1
CSVEGGQDSYEQYF
TGCAGCGTTGAGGGGGGACAGGACTCCTACGAGCAGTACTTC
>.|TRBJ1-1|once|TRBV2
CASSEFVRGGQMNTEAFF
TGTGCCAGCAGTGAATTCGTCCGAGGGGGTCAAATGAACACTGAAGCTTTCTTT
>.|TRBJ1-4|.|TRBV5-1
CASSLGQVNEKLFF
TGCGCCAGCAGCTTGGGGCAGGTTAATGAAAAACTGTTTTTT
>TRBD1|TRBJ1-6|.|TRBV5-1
CASSLGAGGQRSPLHF
TGCGCCAGCAGCTTGGGGGCAGGGGGCCAGAGATCACCCCTCCACTTT
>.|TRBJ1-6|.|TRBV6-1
CASSEGPGYNSPLHF
TGTGCCAGCAGTGAAGGGCCGGGCTATAATTCACCCCTCCACTTT
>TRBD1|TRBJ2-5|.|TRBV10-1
CASSKDRGLAQYF
TGCGCCAGCAGTAAGGACAGGGGATTGGCCCAGTACTTC
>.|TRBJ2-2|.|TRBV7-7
CASSTDASTGELFF
TGTGCTAGCAGCACGGACGCATCCACCGGGGAGCTGTTTTTT